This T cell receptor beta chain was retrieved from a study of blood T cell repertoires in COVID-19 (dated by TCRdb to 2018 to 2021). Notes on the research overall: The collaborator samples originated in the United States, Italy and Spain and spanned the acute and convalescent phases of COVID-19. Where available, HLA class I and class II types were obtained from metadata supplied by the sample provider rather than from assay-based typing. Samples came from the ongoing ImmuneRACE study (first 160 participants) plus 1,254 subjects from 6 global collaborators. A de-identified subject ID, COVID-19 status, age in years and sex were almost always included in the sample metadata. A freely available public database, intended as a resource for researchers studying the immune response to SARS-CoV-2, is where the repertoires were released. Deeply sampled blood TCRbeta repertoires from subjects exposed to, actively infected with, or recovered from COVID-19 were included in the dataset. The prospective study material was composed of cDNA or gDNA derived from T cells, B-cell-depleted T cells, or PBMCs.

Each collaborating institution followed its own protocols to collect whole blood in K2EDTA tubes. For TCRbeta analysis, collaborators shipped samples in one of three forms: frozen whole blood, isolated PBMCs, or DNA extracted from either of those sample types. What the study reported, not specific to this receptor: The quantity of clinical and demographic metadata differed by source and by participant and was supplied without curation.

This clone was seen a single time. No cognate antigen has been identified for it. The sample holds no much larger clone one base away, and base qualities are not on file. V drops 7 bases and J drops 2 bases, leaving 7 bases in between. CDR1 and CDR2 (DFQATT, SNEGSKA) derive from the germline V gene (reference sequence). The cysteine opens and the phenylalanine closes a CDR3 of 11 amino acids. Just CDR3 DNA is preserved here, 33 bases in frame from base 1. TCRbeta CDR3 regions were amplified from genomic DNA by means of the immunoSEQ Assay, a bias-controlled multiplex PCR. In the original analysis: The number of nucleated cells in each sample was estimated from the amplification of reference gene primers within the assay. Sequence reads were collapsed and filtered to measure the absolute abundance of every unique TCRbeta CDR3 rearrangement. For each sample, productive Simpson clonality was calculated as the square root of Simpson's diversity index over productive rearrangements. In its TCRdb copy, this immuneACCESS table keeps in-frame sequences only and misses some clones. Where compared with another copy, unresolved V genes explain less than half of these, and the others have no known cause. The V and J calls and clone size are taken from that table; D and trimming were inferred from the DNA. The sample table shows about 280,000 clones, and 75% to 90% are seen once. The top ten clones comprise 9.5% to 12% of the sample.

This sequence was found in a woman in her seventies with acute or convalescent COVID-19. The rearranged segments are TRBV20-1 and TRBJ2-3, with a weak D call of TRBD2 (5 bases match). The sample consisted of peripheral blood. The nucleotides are TGCAGTGGGGAGTCCACAGATACGCAGTATTTT. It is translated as CSGESTDTQYF.